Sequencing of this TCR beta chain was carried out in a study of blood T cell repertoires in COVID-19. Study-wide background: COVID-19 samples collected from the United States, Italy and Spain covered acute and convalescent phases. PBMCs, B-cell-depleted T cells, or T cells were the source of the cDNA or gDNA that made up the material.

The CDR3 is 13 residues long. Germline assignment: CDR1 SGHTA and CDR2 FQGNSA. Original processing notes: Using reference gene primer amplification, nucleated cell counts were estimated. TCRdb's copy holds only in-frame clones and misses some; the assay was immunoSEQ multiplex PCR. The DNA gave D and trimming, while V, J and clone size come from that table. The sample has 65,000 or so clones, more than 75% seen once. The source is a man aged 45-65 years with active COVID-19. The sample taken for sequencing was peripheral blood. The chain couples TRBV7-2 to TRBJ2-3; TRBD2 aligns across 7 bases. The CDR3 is CATSDGGYGTQYF. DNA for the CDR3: TGTGCAACCTCCGACGGGGGGTACGGTACGCAGTATTTT.